Sequencing of this T cell receptor (beta chain) was carried out in a study of resident and recirculating memory T cells in vitiligo. This clone was counted a single time. Some clones are missing from TCRdb's copy, which holds only in-frame ones; the method was immunoSEQ multiplex PCR. Of 40,000 to 50,000 clones in the sample, around 90% were seen once. The CDR3 consists of 17 residues. The germline V gene has CDR1 SGHAT and CDR2 FQNNGV. The ends were cut back, 5 bases at V and 2 bases at J, with 20 bases in the middle. The sequenced sample was blood. This chain connects TRBV11-2 to TRBJ2-3; D perhaps matches TRBD2 (5 bases). The receptor comes from a male donor with vitiligo. Here the CDR3 DNA reads TGTGCCAGCAGCCCCCAACGAGGGTCCGTTTTCACAGATACGCAGTATTTT. Translated: CASSPQRGSVFTDTQYF.